This T cell receptor beta chain was found in a study of T cells expressing NK-cell markers. The wider study: Sequenced donors, eight in total, included seven who were HCMV-seropositive and one who was seronegative. Overall study findings and caveats: Specificity for HCMV among expanded NKG2C+ T cell clones was not established.

TCRdb reanalyzed the 5' RACE reads and collapses them to one entry per CDR3 protein, without DNA. Listed are 200,000 to 300,000 distinct CDR3 sequences; about 0.4% falls within the top ten. Comments on this clonotype: Its antigen is not identified.

There are 15 residues in the CDR3. This sequence originates from a man younger than 30 in good health. The specimen was blood T cells: a sorted CD56 or NKG2C T cell subset, CD4+ or CD8+ T cells, or bulk PBMC T cells (not recorded which). This chain joins TRBV12-3 or TRBV12-4 and TRBJ2-3; TCRdb's assignment of TRBD2 cannot be checked, as there is no DNA. CDR3 region: CASSFRRPSTDTQYF.